The rows below give T cell receptor beta chains drawn from one sample of a study of beta chain features in type 1 diabetes. Here immunoSEQ multiplex PCR was the method, and the copy in TCRdb shows in-frame clones only, minus some. The data hold about 150,000 clones, with 7% to 9% observed a single time. Sequenced input: central memory CD4+ T cells from blood. The receptors come from a young man with type 1 diabetes. CDR3s include the opening cysteine and the closing phenylalanine or tryptophan. Each record gives: V gene, J gene, clone size, D gene, CDR3 protein, CDR3 DNA. The D gene is left open where the match is weak. The size of a clone is reported for some rows only, either as once, few or many, or as a class for expanded clones.

TRBV9,TRBJ2-1,.,TRBD2,CASSVDSGGGWFEQFF,TGTGCCAGCAGCGTAGATTCCGGCGGGGGATGGTTTGAGCAGTTCTTC
TRBV2,TRBJ2-7,.,TRBD2,CASSDGAGGPYEQYF,TGTGCCAGCAGTGATGGTGCGGGAGGTCCCTACGAGCAGTACTTC
TRBV7-2,TRBJ2-1,.,TRBD2,CASSFPRDGIAGGAQFF,TGTGCCAGCAGCTTCCCTCGGGATGGAATAGCGGGGGGGGCGCAGTTCTTC
TRBV4-1,TRBJ1-4,.,.,CASSRGETNEKLFF,TGCGCCAGCAGCCGAGGAGAGACTAATGAAAAACTGTTTTTT
TRBV18,TRBJ1-1,.,TRBD1,CASSPKAGGGGSTEAFF,TGTGCCAGCTCACCAAAGGCAGGGGGCGGGGGTAGCACTGAAGCTTTCTTT
TRBV7-9,TRBJ1-4,few,.,CASGRNRVGYEKLFF,TGTGCCAGCGGTCGAAACAGGGTAGGGTATGAAAAACTGTTTTTT
TRBV14,TRBJ2-1,.,TRBD2,CASSQLGLAGGPQFF,TGTGCCAGCAGCCAACTAGGGCTAGCGGGGGGACCTCAGTTCTTC
TRBV19,TRBJ1-2,.,.,CASGGTQTNYGYTF,TGTGCCAGTGGGGGGACGCAGACTAACTATGGCTACACCTTC
TRBV30,TRBJ2-7,few,.,CAWSAGPPYEQYF,TGTGCCTGGTCCGCAGGGCCCCCCTACGAGCAGTACTTC
TRBV28,TRBJ1-2,few,TRBD1,CASSLPDRGNTF,TGTGCCAGCAGCTTACCGGACAGGGGGAATACCTTC
TRBV7-9,TRBJ2-3,.,.,CASSFSYTDTQYF,TGTGCCAGCAGCTTCTCCTACACAGATACGCAGTATTTT
TRBV7-2,TRBJ2-1,.,.,CASSLGLGVPNEQFF,TGTGCCAGCAGCTTAGGACTAGGGGTCCCCAATGAGCAGTTCTTC
TRBV11-2,TRBJ2-5,few,TRBD2,CASSAQLAGRGQETQYF,TGTGCCAGCAGCGCCCAGTTAGCGGGACGGGGTCAAGAGACCCAGTACTTC
TRBV5-1,TRBJ2-3,few,TRBD2,CASSGGGSITDTQYF,TGCGCCAGCAGCGGCGGGGGGTCGATCACAGATACGCAGTATTTT
TRBV9,TRBJ2-2,few,.,CASSPSYTGELFF,TGTGCCAGCAGTCCTAGCTACACCGGGGAGCTGTTTTTT
TRBV5-1,TRBJ2-7,few,TRBD1,CASSVRQGYFPYEQYF,TGCGCCAGCAGCGTACGACAGGGGTATTTCCCCTACGAGCAGTACTTC
TRBV11-2,TRBJ2-7,few,TRBD2,CASSLLGGTSGSTYEQYF,TGTGCCAGCAGCTTACTTGGAGGGACTAGCGGGAGCACCTACGAGCAGTACTTC
TRBV18,TRBJ1-1,few,.,CASSPQVISDTEAFF,TGTGCCAGCTCACCTCAGGTCATATCGGACACTGAAGCTTTCTTT
TRBV18,TRBJ1-1,few,TRBD1,CASSQTGSDTEAFF,TGTGCCAGCTCCCAGACAGGGTCGGACACTGAAGCTTTCTTT
TRBV4-3,TRBJ2-3,few,.,CASSQGATGRYRGRTDTQYF,TGCGCCAGCAGCCAAGGGGCAACAGGGAGATATCGGGGCAGGACAGATACGCAGTATTTT
TRBV5-1,TRBJ1-1,.,TRBD1,CASSRRMTGDESEAFF,TGCGCCAGCAGCCGGCGGATGACAGGGGATGAATCTGAAGCTTTCTTT
TRBV28,TRBJ1-2,few,TRBD1,CASRPQGFDYGYTF,TGTGCCAGCAGGCCACAGGGGTTCGACTATGGCTACACCTTC
TRBV14,TRBJ1-4,.,TRBD1,CASSPRTGGEKLFF,TGTGCCAGCAGCCCACGGACAGGGGGTGAAAAACTGTTTTTT
TRBV5-1,TRBJ2-1,.,.,CASSLAAGSQREQFF,TGCGCCAGCAGCTTGGCCGCCGGATCGCAGCGGGAGCAGTTCTTC